One sample yielded the 17 T cell receptor beta chains listed below, sequenced in a study of glioma-infiltrating T cells after dendritic cell vaccination. Measured with immunoSEQ multiplex PCR; TCRdb has only the in-frame clones, and not every one. This sample has around 100,000 clones, with 81% found just once. Material: blood, obtained before dendritic cell vaccination. These receptors all come from a human donor with glioblastoma.

This rearrangement joins TRBV5-4 to TRBJ1-6; no reliable D call. The V and J ends lost 2 bases and 5 bases respectively, with 8 bases between them. The CDR3 consists of 14 residues. Germline V gene data show CDR1 as SGHNT and CDR2 as YYREEE (reference sequence). The DNA for the CDR3 is TGTGCCAGCAGCTTAGACTGGGATAATTCACCCCTCCACTTT. Translation: CASSLDWDNSPLHF.

This chain uses TRBV2 with TRBJ1-6, with D unresolved. Germline CDR1 is SNHLY and CDR2 is FYNNEI. This CDR3 comprises 18 residues. Deletions cut 6 bases from V and 4 bases from J, with 22 bases between. CDR3 in DNA: TGTGCCAGCAGAATAAACCCTTGGGCACCCATTTATAATTCACCCCTCCACTTT. As protein: CASRINPWAPIYNSPLHF.

V and J are TRBV5-6 and TRBJ2-5; D gene uncertain. The last part of the DNA fits TRBJ2-7 better; the J call may be wrong. The CDR3 extends over 11 amino acids. Germline V gives CDR1 SGHDT, CDR2 YYEEEE. CDR3 in DNA: TGTGCCAGCAGCTTGGCTCGCGAGCAGTACTTC. As protein: CASSLAREQYF.

In its sample, this clone was seen once. The chain joins TRBV2 to TRBJ2-2; weak D call: TRBD2 (5 bases). From germline, CDR1 is SNHLY and CDR2 FYNNEI. The CDR3 has 14 amino acids. V lost 8 bases and J 0 bases, leaving 10 bases between the germline ends. The CDR3, as DNA: TGTGCCAGCGTACGGGGAGCGAACACCGGGGAGCTGTTTTTT. This encodes CASVRGANTGELFF.

V usage is TRBV30 and J usage is TRBJ2-3; 10 bases are shared with TRBD1. V lost 3 bases, J lost 7 bases, and 7 bases stayed unmatched. Germline values: CDR1 GTSNPN, CDR2 SVGIG (reference sequence). The CDR3 consists of 14 residues. CDR3 in amino acids: CAWSRRQGAYTQYF. In nucleotides, the CDR3 is TGTGCCTGGAGCAGGAGACAGGGGGCATATACGCAGTATTTT.

The chain joins TRBV7-6 to TRBJ1-4; D gene unclear. V shed 4 bases and J shed 7 bases, with 16 bases lying between them. Germline lookup yields CDR1 SGHVS and CDR2 FNYEAQ. The length of the CDR3 is 15 residues. CDR3 loop: CASSSGTSEGEKLFF. DNA for the CDR3: TGTGCCAGCAGCTCAGGAACGTCGGAGGGTGAAAAACTGTTTTTT.

The chain employs TRBV9 and TRBJ1-1; TRBD1 matches at 8 bases. The V gene end was trimmed by 5 bases and the J gene end by 5 bases; junction bases not matched to a gene: 5. Germline V gives CDR1 SGDLS, CDR2 YYNGEE. CDR3 length equals 13 residues. The CDR3 is CASSSTGETEAFF. In DNA form, the CDR3 reads TGTGCCAGCAGTTCGACAGGGGAAACTGAAGCTTTCTTT. Full variable domain (remainder filled in from reference TRBV9 and TRBJ1-1): DSGVTQTPKHLITATGQRVTLRCSPRSGDLSVYWYQQSLDQGLQFLIQYYNGEERAKGNILERFSAQQFPDLHSELNLSSLELGDSALYFCASSSTGETEAFFGQGTRLTVV.

This rearrangement joins TRBV9 to TRBJ2-4, with 9 positions matching TRBD2. The V segment lost 3 bases and the J segment 4 bases; nucleotides outside the gene matches: 8. Germline assignment: CDR1 SGDLS and CDR2 YYNGEE. The CDR3 is made up of 16 amino acids. CDR3 nucleotides: TGTGCCAGCAGCGCAGAGCGGGGGGACGGAAAAAACATTCAGTACTTC. It translates to CASSAERGDGKNIQYF.

V usage is TRBV6-6 and J usage is TRBJ2-5; TRBD1 aligns across 12 bases. The junction had 9 bases not matched to a gene; V was cut back by 9 bases and J by 4 bases. The CDR3 runs to 15 residues. Germline assignment: CDR1 MNHNY and CDR2 SVGAGI (reference sequence). The CDR3 DNA sequence: TGTGCCAGTATGACGGGACAGGGGGCTATAGAGACCCAGTACTTC. Translating gives CASMTGQGAIETQYF.

The chain couples TRBV5-6 to TRBJ1-1; D unresolved. Germline assignment: CDR1 SGHDT and CDR2 YYEEEE. With 0 bases removed from V and 1 base from J, the gap between germline ends came to 10 bases. This CDR3 comprises 15 residues. The CDR3 DNA reads as TGTGCCAGCAGCTTGGTCCGGGAAGCGAACACTGAAGCTTTCTTT. This gives the protein CASSLVREANTEAFF.

DNA of the CDR3: TGTGCCAGCAGCTCATTAAGGGGCTCTGGGGCCAACGTCCTGACTTTC. The encoded protein is CASSSLRGSGANVLTF. The rearrangement joins TRBV7-6 to TRBJ2-6; TRBD1 is a possible D gene (5 bases). With 4 bases removed from V and 0 bases from J, the gap between germline ends came to 10 bases. The CDR3 is 16 residues long. Per germline, CDR1 SGHVS and CDR2 FNYEAQ. Looking up the rest from reference TRBV7-6 and TRBJ2-6 gives the full variable domain: GAGVSQSPRYKVTKRGQDVALRCDPISGHVSLYWYRQALGQGPEFLTYFNYEAQQDKSGLPNDRFSAERPEGSISTLTIQRTEQRDSAMYRCASSSLRGSGANVLTFGAGSRLTVL.

The V call is TRBV4-3, the J call TRBJ1-1, with D unresolved. The CDR3 length is 16 residues. V lost 0 bases to trimming and J lost 1 base, with 12 bases between them. Germline CDR1 and CDR2: LGHNA and YSLEER. CDR3 nucleotide sequence: TGCGCCAGCAGCCAAGACTCGGGAGGACGGAACACTGAAGCTTTCTTT. Translating it yields CASSQDSGGRNTEAFF.

The rearrangement joins TRBV2 to TRBJ1-1, with TRBD1 identical over 7 bases. The CDR3 extends over 15 amino acids. J gave up 5 bases and V 4 bases, and 10 bases lay outside the gene matches. CDR1 and CDR2 (germline): SNHLY, FYNNEI. The CDR3, as DNA: TGTGCCAGCAGTGTGGGACAGTCTAGGGTAACTGAAGCTTTCTTT. Translated, it gives CASSVGQSRVTEAFF.

This clone was counted between two and nine times. J is TRBJ2-7 and V is TRBV6-4; 10 bases agree with TRBD1. This CDR3 has 16 amino acids. V shed 0 bases, J shed 2 bases, and the junction held 4 bases outside the gene matches. CDR1 is MRHNA and CDR2 is SNTAGT in the germline V gene. The CDR3 region has the DNA TGTGCCAGCAGTGACTCGGGGGGACAGGGGACCTACGAGCAGTACTTC. It encodes CASSDSGGQGTYEQYF.

The chain employs TRBV10-3 and TRBJ2-3; the D gene is possibly TRBD1 (6 bases). Deletions cut 11 bases from V and 0 bases from J, with 15 bases between. The CDR3 covers 14 residues. Germline V gene lookup returns CDR1 ENHRY and CDR2 SYGVKD. This chain's CDR3 is CAVQGSTSTDTQYF. The CDR3 coding sequence is TGTGCCGTACAGGGTTCAACTAGCACAGATACGCAGTATTTT.

The rearrangement uses TRBV10-1 and TRBJ2-1, with D maybe TRBD2 (5 bases). The CDR3 totals 18 residues. Germline CDR1 reads WNHNN; CDR2 reads SYGVQD (reference sequence). V dropped 0 bases and J dropped 4 bases, with 19 bases sitting between them. The CDR3 nucleotides are TGCGCCAGCAGTGAGTCCACTAGACTCAGCGAACGGTACAATGAGCAGTTCTTC. It is translated as CASSESTRLSERYNEQFF.

In the case of this clone: Its ends do not fully match the called genes, so a read error is possible. J is TRBJ1-4 and V is TRBV25-1, with D tentatively TRBD1 (5 bases). The CDR3 length is 15 residues. The germline gives CDR1 MGHDK, CDR2 SYGVNS. In nucleotides, the CDR3 is TGTGCCAGCAGTCGACAGCTCCCGCTTTCTGAAAAACTGCTTTTT. Translating gives CASSRQLPLSEKLLF.